Below are 13 T cell receptor beta chains sequenced from a single sample in a study of T-cell reconstitution after alpha-beta-depleted transplantation in children (dated by TCRdb to the mid-2010s). The intended sense of this specimen's treatment or condition label: allogeneic hematopoietic cell transplantation with graft depleted of TCRalphabeta T cells and CD19 B cells. The library was generated by PCR. TCRdb lists the instrument as Illumina HiSeq 2500. To normalize quantification of the TCRbeta repertoire, the TCR libraries were built with molecular barcoding that relied on unique molecular identifiers. The public reads were quality trimmed at Q25 with fastp and then assembled into clones with MiXCR by TCRdb, keeping productive beta chains. Merged by CDR3 protein, the rows form single entries marked with the most common genes and DNA. Across this sample there are 500,000 to 750,000 distinct CDR3 sequences, with over 10% seen only once. About 2.2% of the sample is in the top ten clones.

Sequences were derived from PBMCs, mostly from graft donor cells, sampled 360 days after TCRalphabeta/CD19-depleted stem cell transplant. The receptors derive from a male patient under 18 who had a stem cell transplant for acute myeloid leukemia, so the T cells may come from the graft donor.

The rearrangement uses TRBV5-1 and TRBJ2-7, with 8 bases fitting TRBD2. J gave up 3 bases and V 3 bases, and 5 bases lay outside the gene matches. Per the germline V gene, CDR1 is SGHRS and CDR2 is YFSETQ. The CDR3 loop spans 14 amino acids. CDR3 bases: TGCGCCAGCAGCTCGGGGGGGACGGACTACGAGCAGTACTTC. It yields the protein CASSSGGTDYEQYF. The variable domain in full, with the rest retrieved from reference TRBV5-1 and TRBJ2-7, is KAGVTQTPRYLIKTRGQQVTLSCSPISGHRSVSWYQQTPGQGLQFLFEYFSETQRNKGNFPGRFSGRQFSNSRSEMNVSTLELGDSALYLCASSSGGTDYEQYFGPGTRLTVT.

This clonotype turned up a few times. V usage is TRBV20-1 and J usage is TRBJ1-2; 8 nucleotides match TRBD1. V lost 5 bases, J lost 0 bases, and 8 bases stayed unmatched. Germline assignment: CDR1 DFQATT and CDR2 SNEGSKA (reference sequence). The CDR3 covers 15 residues. The CDR3 bases are TGCAGTGCTCCGGACAGGGAAGAGACTAACTATGGCTACACCTTC. Protein: CSAPDREETNYGYTF.

Of note for this clonotype: Being one base from a much bigger clone, this may be a read error. DNA for the CDR3: TGTGCCAGCAGCTTAGCCCTCGTTAGACGGGGGGCCGATACGCAGTATTTT. It encodes CASSLALVRRGADTQYF. This chain uses TRBV7-9 with TRBJ2-3, with a possible D match to TRBD2 (7 bases). Germline CDR1 reads SEHNR; CDR2 reads FQNEAQ (reference sequence). V was clipped by 0 bases and J by 6 bases, with 19 bases between them. The CDR3 extends over 17 amino acids.

This chain joins TRBV12-5 and TRBJ2-1; 14 bases match TRBD2. This CDR3 has 15 amino acids. The trim removed 5 bases at V and 9 bases at J, leaving 6 bases unmatched. Germline V gene data show CDR1 as LGHNT and CDR2 as FRNRAP. The CDR3 region is CASGPGTSGSLEQFF. CDR3 coding DNA: TGTGCTAGTGGTCCAGGGACTAGCGGGAGTCTTGAGCAGTTCTTC.

This chain uses TRBV11-2 with TRBJ1-1; D perhaps matches TRBD1 (5 bases). V was shortened by 3 bases and J by 1 base, with 9 bases between the two germline ends. The germline V gene has CDR1 SGHAT and CDR2 FQNNGV. The CDR3 is 14 amino acids. The DNA of the CDR3 is TGTGCCAGCAGCTTTCAGGGTGAGAACACTGAAGCTTTCTTT. Its protein is CASSFQGENTEAFF.

This sequence joins TRBV30 and TRBJ2-1; D unclear. Trimming took 2 bases from V and 14 from J, leaving 7 bases between them. The CDR3 is made up of 9 amino acids. Looked up from germline, CDR1 is GTSNPN and CDR2 is SVGIG (reference sequence). The CDR3 DNA reads as TGTGCCTGGAGTCCCCCCGAGTTCTTC. This encodes CAWSPPEFF.

This clonotype was counted a few times. The chain is built from TRBV4-3 and TRBJ2-3, with 9 nucleotides matching TRBD2. V shed 1 base, J shed 2 bases, and the junction held 10 bases outside the gene matches. The CDR3 totals 18 residues. From germline, CDR1 is LGHNA and CDR2 YSLEER. In nucleotides, the CDR3 is TGCGCCAGCAGCCAAGGGCTAGCGGGACTCACACCCACAGATACGCAGTATTTT. Translated: CASSQGLAGLTPTDTQYF.

This clonotype has more than one count but fewer than ten. This chain links TRBV12-3 or TRBV12-4 with TRBJ2-1, with 11 bases that match TRBD2. V dropped 9 bases and J dropped 7; count of bases not matched to a gene: 11. CDR3 length: 15 amino acids. As DNA, the CDR3 is TGTGCCAGAAGTCCCACTAGCGGGGGCGCGAATGAGCAGTTCTTC. Its translation: CARSPTSGGANEQFF.

This clonotype was detected only a few times. The V call is TRBV2, the J call TRBJ1-1; 8 bases are a match to TRBD1. J was trimmed by 0 bases and V by 7 bases; bases with no gene match: 7. Germline CDR1 SNHLY, CDR2 FYNNEI. The CDR3 consists of 15 residues. CDR3 nucleotides: TGTGCCAGCAATGGACAGGGTTTGGTGAACACTGAAGCTTTCTTT. Translation gives CASNGQGLVNTEAFF.

This clonotype appeared a few times. The rearrangement links TRBV6-5 to TRBJ2-1, with 13 bases aligning to TRBD2. Per germline, CDR1 MNHEY and CDR2 SVGAGI. V gave up 0 bases and J gave up 7 bases; unmatched junction bases: 9. The CDR3 loop spans 18 amino acids. The CDR3: CASSYSMGLAGRSNEQFF. The CDR3 bases are TGTGCCAGCAGTTACTCTATGGGACTAGCGGGACGGTCGAATGAGCAGTTCTTC.

This sequence joins TRBV6-5 and TRBJ2-3, with D unclear. The CDR3 has 14 residues. CDR1 and CDR2 (germline): MNHEY, SVGAGI. Between the trimmed V and J ends, which lost 0 bases and 4 bases, there was a span of 8 bases. The DNA of the CDR3 is TGTGCCAGCAGTTACTCACCGGGTTCAGATACGCAGTATTTT. Translation: CASSYSPGSDTQYF.

This clonotype was counted a few times. The V call is TRBV5-4, the J call TRBJ1-6; D is perhaps TRBD1 (5 bases). In germline, CDR1 is SGHNT, CDR2 YYREEE (reference sequence). The CDR3 has 14 residues. V shed 4 bases and J shed 8 bases, with 13 bases lying between them. CDR3 sequence reads: CASSRTEGDSPLHF. The CDR3 DNA reads as TGTGCCAGCAGCCGGACCGAAGGGGATTCACCCCTCCACTTT.

This clonotype was observed at least ten times. The chain recombines TRBV30 with TRBJ2-1, with 11 bases aligning to TRBD2. The V segment lost 0 bases and the J segment 4 bases; nucleotides outside the gene matches: 2. The CDR3 length is 15 residues. In germline, CDR1 is GTSNPN, CDR2 SVGIG (reference sequence). The CDR3 DNA reads as TGTGCCTGGAGTGTCGGGACTAGCGGATACAATGAGCAGTTCTTC. Protein product: CAWSVGTSGYNEQFF.